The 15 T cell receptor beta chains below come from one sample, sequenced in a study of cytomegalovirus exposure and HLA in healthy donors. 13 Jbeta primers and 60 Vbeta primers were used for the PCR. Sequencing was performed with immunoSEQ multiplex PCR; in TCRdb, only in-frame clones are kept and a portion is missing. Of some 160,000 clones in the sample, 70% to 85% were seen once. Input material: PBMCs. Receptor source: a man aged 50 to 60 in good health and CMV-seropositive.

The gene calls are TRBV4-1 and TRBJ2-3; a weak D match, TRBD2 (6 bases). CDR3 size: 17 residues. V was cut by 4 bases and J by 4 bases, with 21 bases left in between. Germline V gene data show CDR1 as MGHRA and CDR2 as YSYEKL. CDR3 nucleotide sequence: TGCGCCAGCAGCCGCGCCTCTGCTAGCGCGTATGCAGATACGCAGTATTTT. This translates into CASSRASASAYADTQYF.

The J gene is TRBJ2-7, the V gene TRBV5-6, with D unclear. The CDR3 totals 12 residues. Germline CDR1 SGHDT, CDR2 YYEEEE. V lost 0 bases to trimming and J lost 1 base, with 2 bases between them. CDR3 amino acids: CASSLASYEQYF. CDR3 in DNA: TGTGCCAGCAGCTTGGCATCCTACGAGCAGTACTTC.

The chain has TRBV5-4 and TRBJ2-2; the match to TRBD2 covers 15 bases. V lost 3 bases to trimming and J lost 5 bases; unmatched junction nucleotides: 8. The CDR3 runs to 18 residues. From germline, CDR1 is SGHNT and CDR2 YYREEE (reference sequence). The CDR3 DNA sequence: TGTGCCAGCAGCTCGACCGGACTAGCGGGAGGGCGGACCGGGGAGCTGTTTTTT. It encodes CASSSTGLAGGRTGELFF.

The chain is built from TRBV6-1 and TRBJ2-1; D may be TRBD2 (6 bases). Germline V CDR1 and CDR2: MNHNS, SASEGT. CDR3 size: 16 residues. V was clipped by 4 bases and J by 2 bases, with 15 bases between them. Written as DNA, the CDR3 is TGTGCCAGCAGTGGTAGTCTAGCGCAAACCTACAATGAGCAGTTCTTC. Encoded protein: CASSGSLAQTYNEQFF.

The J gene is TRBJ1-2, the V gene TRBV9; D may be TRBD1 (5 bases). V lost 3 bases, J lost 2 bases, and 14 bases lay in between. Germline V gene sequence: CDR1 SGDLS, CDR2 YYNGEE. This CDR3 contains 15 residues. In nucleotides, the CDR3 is TGTGCCAGCAGCGCCCTGGGGCAGTTAAACTATGGCTACACCTTC. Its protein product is CASSALGQLNYGYTF.

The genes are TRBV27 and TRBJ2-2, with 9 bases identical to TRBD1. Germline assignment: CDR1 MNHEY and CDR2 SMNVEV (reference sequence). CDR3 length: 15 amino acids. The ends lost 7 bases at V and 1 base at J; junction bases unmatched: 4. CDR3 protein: CASTGQGLNTGELFF. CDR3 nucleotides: TGTGCCAGCACAGGACAGGGGCTGAACACCGGGGAGCTGTTTTTT.

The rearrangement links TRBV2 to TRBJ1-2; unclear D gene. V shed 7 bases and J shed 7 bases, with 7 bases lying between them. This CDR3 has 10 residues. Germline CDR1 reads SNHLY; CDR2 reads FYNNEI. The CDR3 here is CASTGLGYTF. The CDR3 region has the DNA TGTGCCAGCACGGGTCTTGGCTACACCTTC.

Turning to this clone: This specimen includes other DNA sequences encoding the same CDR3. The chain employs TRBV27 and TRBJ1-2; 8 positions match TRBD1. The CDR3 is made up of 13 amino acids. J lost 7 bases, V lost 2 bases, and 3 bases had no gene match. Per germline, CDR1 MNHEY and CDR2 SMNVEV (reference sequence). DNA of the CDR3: TGTGCCAGCAGTTTAACAGGGGGAGGTGGCTACACCTTC. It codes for CASSLTGGGGYTF.

In DNA, the CDR3 is TGTGCCAGCAGCTTGGTGGGAGGCTCACCCCTCCACTTT. It codes for CASSLVGGSPLHF. This chain links TRBV5-6 with TRBJ1-6; D gene uncertain. Trimming took 0 bases from V and 10 from J, leaving 8 bases between them. CDR1 and CDR2 (germline): SGHDT, YYEEEE. The CDR3 sequence is 13 residues long.

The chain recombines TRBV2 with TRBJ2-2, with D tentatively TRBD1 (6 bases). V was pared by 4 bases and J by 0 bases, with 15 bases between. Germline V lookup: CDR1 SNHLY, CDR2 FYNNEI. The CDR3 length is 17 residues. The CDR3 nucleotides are TGTGCCAGCAGTGCCCCCCGGGACACCCCGAACACCGGGGAGCTGTTTTTT. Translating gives CASSAPRDTPNTGELFF. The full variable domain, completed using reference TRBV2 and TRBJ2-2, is EPEVTQTPSHQVTQMGQEVILRCVPISNHLYFYWYRQILGQKVEFLVSFYNNEISEKSEIFDDQFSVERPDGSNFTLKIRSTKLEDSAMYFCASSAPRDTPNTGELFFGEGSRLTVL.

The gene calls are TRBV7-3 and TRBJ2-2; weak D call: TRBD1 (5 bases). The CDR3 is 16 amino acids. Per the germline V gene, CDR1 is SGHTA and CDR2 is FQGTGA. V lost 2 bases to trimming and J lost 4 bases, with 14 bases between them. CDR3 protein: CASSLQGTRSTGELFF. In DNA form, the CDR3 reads TGTGCCAGCAGCTTACAGGGAACCCGAAGCACCGGGGAGCTGTTTTTT.

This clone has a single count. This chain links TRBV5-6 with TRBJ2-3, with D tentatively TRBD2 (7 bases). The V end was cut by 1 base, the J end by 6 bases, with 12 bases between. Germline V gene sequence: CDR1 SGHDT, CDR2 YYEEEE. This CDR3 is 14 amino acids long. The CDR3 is CASSLLRGRDTQYF. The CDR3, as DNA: TGTGCCAGCAGCTTGTTGCGGGGGCGGGATACGCAGTATTTT.

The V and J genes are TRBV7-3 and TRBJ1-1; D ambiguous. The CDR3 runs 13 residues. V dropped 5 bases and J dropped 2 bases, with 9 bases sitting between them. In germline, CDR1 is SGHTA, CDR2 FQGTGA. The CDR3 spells CASSALDNTEAFF. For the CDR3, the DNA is TGTGCCAGCAGCGCTTTAGATAACACTGAAGCTTTCTTT. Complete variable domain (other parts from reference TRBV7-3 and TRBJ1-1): GAGVSQTPSNKVTEKGKYVELRCDPISGHTALYWYRQSLGQGPEFLIYFQGTGAADDSGLPNDRFFAVRPEGSVSTLKIQRTERGDSAVYLCASSALDNTEAFFGQGTRLTVV.

The CDR3 DNA reads as TGCGCCAGCAGCCCAGGACATAGTGGAGCGGGGCAGCCCCAGCATTTT. Translating it yields CASSPGHSGAGQPQHF. This chain connects TRBV5-1 to TRBJ1-5; perhaps TRBD1 as D (5 bases). The V end lost 4 bases, the J end lost 7 bases, and 21 bases lay between the germline ends. The CDR3 is made up of 16 amino acids. Per germline, CDR1 SGHRS and CDR2 YFSETQ.

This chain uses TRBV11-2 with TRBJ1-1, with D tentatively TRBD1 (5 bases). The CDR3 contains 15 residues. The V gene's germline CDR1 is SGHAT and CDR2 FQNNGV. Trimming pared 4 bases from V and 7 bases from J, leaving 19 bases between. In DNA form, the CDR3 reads TGTGCCAGCAGCTCCTACCCCCGGGACTCCTTTGAAGCTTTCTTT. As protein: CASSSYPRDSFEAFF.